This TCR beta chain comes out of a study of T cell responses to AZD1222 COVID-19 vaccine. Data came from immunoSEQ multiplex PCR; TCRdb stores just in-frame clones and leaves some out. The sample carries tens of thousands of clones, around 87% recorded once. As for this clone: The same CDR3 is also encoded by other DNA sequences in this sample.

This CDR3 has 12 amino acids. Trimming stripped 5 bases from V and 4 bases from J, with 8 bases between. Germline V gene data show CDR1 as SGHTA and CDR2 as FQGNSA. Material: peripheral blood, obtained 28 days after the second AZD1222 dose. The rearrangement links TRBV7-2 to TRBJ1-2; unclear D gene. The clonotype originates from an adult who received the AZD1222 COVID-19 vaccine. For the CDR3, the DNA is TGTGCCAGCAGCCTGGACGGCTATGGCTACACCTTC. Translating it yields CASSLDGYGYTF.